The rows below give T cell receptor beta chains drawn from one sample of a study of Graves' ophthalmopathy and Graves' hyperthyroidism. From the multiplex PCR reads, TCRdb called clonotypes with MiXCR, one entry per CDR3 protein. Of about 740,000 distinct CDR3 sequences in the sample, 35% to 50% are singletons; the top ten hold around 40%. Sample: peripheral blood. These receptors were taken from an adult man with Graves' ophthalmopathy. Each CDR3 is given without its conserved first and last residue. Size is stated for part of the rows, as once, few or many counts, or as a class when the clone is expanded.

TRBV19	NA	TRBJ2-7	ASSQRRTYEQY
TRBV11-2	NA	TRBJ1-2	ASRPIRDRGPTNYGYT
TRBV12-3/TRBV12-4	few	TRBJ1-2	ASSLGGFGDT
TRBV14	NA	TRBJ2-5	ASSPNRLAGPETQY
TRBV19	NA	TRBJ1-1	ASSIPARNARNTEAF
TRBV7-3	many	TRBJ1-1	ASSLERDTEAF
TRBV9	few	TRBJ2-2	ASSVDDSWNTGELF
TRBV20-1	NA	TRBJ2-7	SASPRRGYEQY
TRBV2	many	TRBJ2-5	ASSMDRAFLETQY
TRBV24-1	few	TRBJ1-5	ASSYRVHQPQH
TRBV20-1	NA	TRBJ2-7	SARDLFAGQRGYEQY
TRBV7-9	NA	TRBJ1-5	ASSPEGGQPQH
TRBV10-3	NA	TRBJ2-7	AISNGTSGESSYEQY
TRBV10-3	NA	TRBJ2-2	AISLSGGAGELF
TRBV20-1	few	TRBJ2-7	SARDYRYEQY
TRBV19	few	TRBJ1-3	ASSFVSATTSGNTIY
TRBV6-1	NA	TRBJ2-6	ASSAGRGGHGANVLT
TRBV20-1	NA	TRBJ2-5	SASILAGNQETQY
TRBV29-1	many	TRBJ1-1	SVTQNTEAF
TRBV19	few	TRBJ1-3	ASLQDSGNTIY
TRBV11-2	NA	TRBJ1-5	ASSVTGTGDQPQH
TRBV6-5	NA	TRBJ2-7	ATTSLGYEQY
TRBV24-1	many	TRBJ1-5	ASSEVDRANQPQH
TRBV15	NA	TRBJ2-3	ATASGESTDTQY
TRBV20-1	few	TRBJ1-5	SARRGGGIETQH
TRBV10-3	NA	TRBJ2-5	ASSFAGRTQETQY
TRBV29-1	NA	TRBJ1-2	SETGLQYGYT
TRBV29-1	NA	TRBJ2-3	SPHRPTDTQY
TRBV20-1	NA	TRBJ2-7	SASWVDRGLAYEQY
TRBV29-1	NA	TRBJ2-2	SVVGGNTGELF
TRBV20-1	NA	TRBJ2-5	SAGTSGGFRETQY
TRBV20-1	many	TRBJ1-6	SADTGQQNSPLH
TRBV9	few	TRBJ1-5	ASGLGQDNQPQH
TRBV25-1	NA	TRBJ1-6	ASSIRDRASFH
TRBV10-2	many	TRBJ1-1	ASSESRGTEAF
TRBV19	NA	TRBJ1-5	ASNPTGSGQPQH
TRBV2	few	TRBJ1-1	ASSPRQIGETEAF
TRBV14	NA	TRBJ2-7	ASRGQDYEQY
TRBV6-1	few	TRBJ1-6	ASILGRDNSPLH
TRBV12-3/TRBV12-4	NA	TRBJ2-7	ASSPVAGVVYEQY
TRBV19	NA	TRBJ1-1	ASSMRGESTEAF
TRBV29-1	NA	TRBJ2-5	SVDVVGETQY
TRBV7-9	few	TRBJ1-3	ASSPAAVGSGNTIY
TRBV7-9	NA	TRBJ2-7	ASSLSWGAGFNEQY
TRBV7-3	NA	TRBJ1-3	ASSQETGAGNTIY
TRBV11-3	few	TRBJ2-7	ASSASGGTYEQY
TRBV20-1	NA	TRBJ1-2	SARVPLAGRYNYGYT
TRBV12-3/TRBV12-4	NA	TRBJ2-7	ASSLGTSGGIHTYEQY
TRBV9	NA	TRBJ1-2	ASSPQQYGYT
TRBV20-1	NA	TRBJ2-2	SAREDGGGELF
TRBV7-3	NA	TRBJ1-5	ASSFYGGRRGQPQH
TRBV2	many	TRBJ2-5	ASSDQLAGGGRETQY
TRBV25-1	NA	TRBJ2-2	ASKVANTGELF
TRBV7-9	NA	TRBJ1-1	ASSSWVGNTEAF
TRBV16	NA	TRBJ1-2	ASSLRAGDPDGYT
TRBV12-3/TRBV12-4	many	TRBJ1-6	ASSLRGRGSPLH
TRBV24-1	many	TRBJ1-5	ATSEQGGQPQH
TRBV2	few	TRBJ1-5	ASIPAPGLNQPQH
TRBV19	once	TRBJ1-1	AGPGVNTEAF
TRBV25-1	NA	TRBJ2-2	ASSEVRGGELF